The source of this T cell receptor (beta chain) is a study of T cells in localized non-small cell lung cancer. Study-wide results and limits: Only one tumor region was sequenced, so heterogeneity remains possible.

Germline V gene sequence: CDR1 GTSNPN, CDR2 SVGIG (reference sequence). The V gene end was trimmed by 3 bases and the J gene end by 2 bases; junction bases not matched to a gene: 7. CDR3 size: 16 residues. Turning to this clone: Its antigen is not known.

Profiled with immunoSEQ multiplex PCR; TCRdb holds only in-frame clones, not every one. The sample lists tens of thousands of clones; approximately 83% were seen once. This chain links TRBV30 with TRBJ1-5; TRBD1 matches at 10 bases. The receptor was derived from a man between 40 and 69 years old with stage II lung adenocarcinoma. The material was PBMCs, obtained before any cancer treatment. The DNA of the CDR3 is TGTGCCTGGAGCCCGACGGACAGGGGGGGCAATCAGCCCCAGCATTTT. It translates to CAWSPTDRGGNQPQHF.